This T cell receptor (beta chain) originates from a study of OX40 agonist ivuxolimab in advanced cancers. Method: immunoSEQ multiplex PCR; TCRdb's copy keeps in-frame clones and lacks some. The sample records fewer than 85,000 clones, 65% to 90% being singletons. CDR3 length: 13 amino acids. Germline V gene data show CDR1 as LNHDA and CDR2 as SQIVND (reference sequence). With 9 bases clipped from V and 2 bases from J, the junction kept 6 bases outside the gene matches. The chain joins TRBV19 to TRBJ2-7, with 8 bases fitting TRBD1. The sequence was obtained from an adult with an advanced solid tumor such as melanoma, head and neck, liver or kidney cancer. The input for sequencing was CD4+ or CD8+ T cells sorted from blood, taken in a trial of the OX40 agonist ivuxolimab. CDR3 protein: CASQGQETYEQYF. The CDR3 region has the DNA TGTGCCAGCCAGGGACAGGAGACCTACGAGCAGTACTTC.